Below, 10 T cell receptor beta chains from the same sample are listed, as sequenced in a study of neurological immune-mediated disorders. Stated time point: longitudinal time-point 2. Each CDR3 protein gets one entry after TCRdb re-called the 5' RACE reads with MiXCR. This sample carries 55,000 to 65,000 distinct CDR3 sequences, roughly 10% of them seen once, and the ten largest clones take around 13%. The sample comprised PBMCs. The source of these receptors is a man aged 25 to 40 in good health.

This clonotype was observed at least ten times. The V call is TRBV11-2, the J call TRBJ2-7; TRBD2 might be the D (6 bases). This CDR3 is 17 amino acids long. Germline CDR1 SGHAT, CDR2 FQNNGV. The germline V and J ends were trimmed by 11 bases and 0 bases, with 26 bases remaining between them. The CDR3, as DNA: TGTGCCTCTGGGGGTCCCAGGAGCGGGCGGAACTCCTACGAGCAGTACTTC. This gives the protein CASGGPRSGRNSYEQYF.

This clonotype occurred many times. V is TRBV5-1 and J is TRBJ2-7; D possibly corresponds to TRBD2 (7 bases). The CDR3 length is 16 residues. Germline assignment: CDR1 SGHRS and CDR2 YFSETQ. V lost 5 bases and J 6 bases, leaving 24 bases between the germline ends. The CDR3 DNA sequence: TGCGCCAGCAGGACTGGGGGGGGACACGGATTCGCCGAGCAGTACTTC. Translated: CASRTGGGHGFAEQYF.

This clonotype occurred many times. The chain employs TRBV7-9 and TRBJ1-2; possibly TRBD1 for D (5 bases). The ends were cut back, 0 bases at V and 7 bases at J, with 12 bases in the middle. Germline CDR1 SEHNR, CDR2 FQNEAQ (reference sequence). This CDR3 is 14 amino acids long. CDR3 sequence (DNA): TGTGCCAGCAGCTTAGCGGCCGGGGGAGGTGGCTACACCTTC. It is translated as CASSLAAGGGGYTF.

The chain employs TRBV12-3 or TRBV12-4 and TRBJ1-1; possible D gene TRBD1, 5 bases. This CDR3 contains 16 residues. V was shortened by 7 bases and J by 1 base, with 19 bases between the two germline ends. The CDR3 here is CASISRSGHRNTEAFF. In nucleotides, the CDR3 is TGTGCCAGCATCTCTCGTTCAGGACACCGGAACACTGAAGCTTTCTTT.

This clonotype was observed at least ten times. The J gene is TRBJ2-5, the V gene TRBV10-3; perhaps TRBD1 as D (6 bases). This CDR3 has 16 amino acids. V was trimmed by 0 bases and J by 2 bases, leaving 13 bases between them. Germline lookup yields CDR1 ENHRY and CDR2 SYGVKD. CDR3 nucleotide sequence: TGTGCCATCAGTGAGTCCGTGGTAAGGGGGCAAGAGACCCAGTACTTC. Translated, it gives CAISESVVRGQETQYF.

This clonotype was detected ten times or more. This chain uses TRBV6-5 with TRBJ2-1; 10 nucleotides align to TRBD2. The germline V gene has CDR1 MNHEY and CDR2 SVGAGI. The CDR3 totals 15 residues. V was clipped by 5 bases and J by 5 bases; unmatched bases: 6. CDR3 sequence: CASSPGTSAHNEQFF. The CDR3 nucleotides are TGTGCCAGCAGTCCCGGGACTAGCGCCCACAATGAGCAGTTCTTC.

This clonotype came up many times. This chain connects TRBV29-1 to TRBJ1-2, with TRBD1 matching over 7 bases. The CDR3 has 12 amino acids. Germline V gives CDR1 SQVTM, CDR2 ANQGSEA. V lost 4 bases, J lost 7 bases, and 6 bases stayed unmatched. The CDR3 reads CSVAKGALGYTF. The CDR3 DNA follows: TGCAGCGTTGCGAAGGGGGCGCTTGGCTACACCTTC.

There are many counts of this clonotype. The CDR3 here is CASSPSPGREEQFF. Written as DNA, the CDR3 is TGCGCCAGCAGCCCTTCCCCCGGCCGGGAGGAGCAGTTCTTC. The V and J genes are TRBV5-1 and TRBJ2-1; D might be TRBD2 (6 bases). Germline V lookup: CDR1 SGHRS, CDR2 YFSETQ. The CDR3 is 14 amino acids. V lost 4 bases and J lost 10, with 18 bases in between.

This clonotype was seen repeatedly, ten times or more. The CDR3 DNA sequence: TGTGCCAGCAGTGAATCTACAGACAATCAGCCCCAGCATTTT. The encoded protein is CASSESTDNQPQHF. The V call is TRBV2, the J call TRBJ1-5; D unclear. The CDR3 is 14 amino acids. Trimming removed 2 bases at V and 3 bases at J, with 8 bases between. Per germline, CDR1 SNHLY and CDR2 FYNNEI.

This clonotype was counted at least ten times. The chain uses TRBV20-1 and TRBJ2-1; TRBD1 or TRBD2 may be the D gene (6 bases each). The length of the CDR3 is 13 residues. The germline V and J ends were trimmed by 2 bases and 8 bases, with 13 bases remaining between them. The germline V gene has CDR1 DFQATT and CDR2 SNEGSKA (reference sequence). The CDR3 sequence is CSARNLRGDEQFF. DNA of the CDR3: TGCAGTGCTAGAAACTTGAGGGGGGATGAGCAGTTCTTC.